The sequence of this T cell receptor (beta chain) was determined in a study of memory CD4+ T cells and cytomegalovirus serostatus. Study details: Donors were healthy Belgian adults, about ten CMV seropositive and 24 seronegative. Study-level findings and limits: About two fifths of the roughly 150 known CMV-associated TCRbeta sequences appeared in CD4+ memory.

Clones were read by immunoSEQ multiplex PCR, and TCRdb kept only the in-frame ones, dropping some. The sample holds some 87,000 clones; 75% to 90% are singletons and the top ten take 3.6%. Single viable CD3+CD4+CD8-CD45RO+ cells were sorted as the memory CD4+ T cells. Germline loops: CDR1 KGHSH, CDR2 LQKENI. CDR3 length equals 16 residues. V was clipped by 3 bases and J by 0 bases, with 12 bases between them. This clone showed up just a few times. Its specificity is not known. The source material was memory CD4+ T cells from blood. The chain uses TRBV18 and TRBJ1-5; D gene uncertain. This TCR was sampled from an adult in good health and CMV-seropositive. CDR3 residues: CASSPTVLNSNQPQHF. The CDR3 bases are TGTGCCAGCTCACCGACGGTTCTGAATAGCAATCAGCCCCAGCATTTT. The variable domain in full, completed from reference TRBV18 and TRBJ1-5, reads NAGVMQNPRHLVRRRGQEARLRCSPMKGHSHVYWYRQLPEEGLKFMVYLQKENIIDESGMPKERFSAEFPKEGPSILRIQQVVRGDSAAYFCASSPTVLNSNQPQHFGDGTRLSIL.